These 2 T cell receptor beta chains came from one sample sequenced in a study of T-cell memory formation after mild COVID-19. In TCRdb, the 5' RACE reads were re-called with MiXCR into one record per CDR3 protein. Of approximately 580,000 distinct CDR3 sequences detected, about 20% appear once; the ten largest clones hold around 13%. Material for sequencing was PBMCs or a T cell subset sorted from them (not recorded which). The source is an adult woman who had mild COVID-19 (a few samples of this study predate the infection). Cell type and time point are not known.

The rearrangement links TRBV12-3 or TRBV12-4 to TRBJ2-3; tentative D call: TRBD2 (6 bases). This CDR3 is 13 amino acids long. Trimming took off 5 bases at V and 11 bases at J, with 17 bases between the two ends. CDR3 amino acids: CASSVGRKGEQYF. CDR3 bases: TGTGCCAGCAGTGTGGGGAGGAAAGGGGAGCAGTATTTT.

This clonotype was recorded a few times. The chain recombines TRBV5-6 with TRBJ1-3, with D maybe TRBD1 (5 bases). Trimming removed 0 bases from V and 5 bases from J, with 9 bases in between. The CDR3 spans 14 residues. CDR1 and CDR2 from the germline V gene are SGHDT and YYEEEE. The CDR3 DNA reads as TGTGCCAGCAGCTTGGGGACAACAAGAAACACCATATATTTT. Residues: CASSLGTTRNTIYF.